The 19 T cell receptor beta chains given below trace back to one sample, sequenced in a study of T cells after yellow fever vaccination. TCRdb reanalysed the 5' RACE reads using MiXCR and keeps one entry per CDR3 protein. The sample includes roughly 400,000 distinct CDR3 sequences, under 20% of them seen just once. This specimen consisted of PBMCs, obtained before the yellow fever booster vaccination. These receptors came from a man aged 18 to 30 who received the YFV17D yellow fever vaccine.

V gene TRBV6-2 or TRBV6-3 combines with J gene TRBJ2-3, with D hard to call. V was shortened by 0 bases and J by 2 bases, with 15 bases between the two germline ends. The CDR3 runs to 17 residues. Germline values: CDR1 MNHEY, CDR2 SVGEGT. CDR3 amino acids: CASSYSSPGTITDTQYF. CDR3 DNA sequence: TGTGCCAGCAGTTACTCAAGTCCAGGAACAATCACAGATACGCAGTATTTT.

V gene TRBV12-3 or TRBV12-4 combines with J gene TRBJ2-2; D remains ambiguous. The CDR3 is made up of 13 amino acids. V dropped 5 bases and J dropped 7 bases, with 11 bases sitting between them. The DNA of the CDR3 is TGTGCCAGCAGTCCCCTCCCGGGCGGGGAGCTGTTTTTT. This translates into CASSPLPGGELFF.

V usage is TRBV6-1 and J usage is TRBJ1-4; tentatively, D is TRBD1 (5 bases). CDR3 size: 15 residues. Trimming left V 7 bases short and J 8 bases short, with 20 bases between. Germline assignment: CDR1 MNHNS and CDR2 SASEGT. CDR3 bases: TGTGCCAGCACCCTTCCCAGGGCGAGTAGCGAAAAACTGTTTTTT. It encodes CASTLPRASSEKLFF.

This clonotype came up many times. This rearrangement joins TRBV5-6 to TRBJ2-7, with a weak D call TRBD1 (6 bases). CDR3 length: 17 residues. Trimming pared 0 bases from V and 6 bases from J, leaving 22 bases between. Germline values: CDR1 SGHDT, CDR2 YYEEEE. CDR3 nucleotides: TGTGCCAGCAGCTTGGTGTTGGCAGGGGATTATATGGGCGAGCAGTACTTC. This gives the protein CASSLVLAGDYMGEQYF.

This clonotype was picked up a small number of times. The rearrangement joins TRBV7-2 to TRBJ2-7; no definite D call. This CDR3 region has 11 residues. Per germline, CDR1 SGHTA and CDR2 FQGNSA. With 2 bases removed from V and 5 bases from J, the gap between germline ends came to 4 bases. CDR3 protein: CASSLKNEQYV. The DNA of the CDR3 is TGTGCCAGCAGCTTAAAGAACGAGCAGTACGTC.

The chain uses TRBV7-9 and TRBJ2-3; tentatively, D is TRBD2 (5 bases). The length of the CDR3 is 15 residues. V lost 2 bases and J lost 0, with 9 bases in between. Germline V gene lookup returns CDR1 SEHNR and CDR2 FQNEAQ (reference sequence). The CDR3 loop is CASSLTGSSTDTQYF. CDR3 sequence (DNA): TGTGCCAGCAGCTTAACGGGATCTAGCACAGATACGCAGTATTTT.

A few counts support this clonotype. CDR3 nucleotide sequence: TGTGCCAGCAGGACGGAGGGGGGGGGGATGAACACTGAAGCTTTCTTT. The encoded protein is CASRTEGGGMNTEAFF. The gene calls are TRBV27 and TRBJ1-1; TRBD1 is a possible D gene (6 bases). The V end lost 6 bases, the J end lost 0 bases, and 17 bases lay between the germline ends. CDR3 length: 16 residues. Germline V lookup: CDR1 MNHEY, CDR2 SMNVEV (reference sequence).

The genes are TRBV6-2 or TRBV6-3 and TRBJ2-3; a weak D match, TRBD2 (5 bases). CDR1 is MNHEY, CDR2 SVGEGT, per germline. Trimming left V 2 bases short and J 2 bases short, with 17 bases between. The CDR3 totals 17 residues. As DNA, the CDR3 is TGTGCCAGCAGTTACACGTCCGGGAAGCCCCACACAGATACGCAGTATTTT. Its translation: CASSYTSGKPHTDTQYF.

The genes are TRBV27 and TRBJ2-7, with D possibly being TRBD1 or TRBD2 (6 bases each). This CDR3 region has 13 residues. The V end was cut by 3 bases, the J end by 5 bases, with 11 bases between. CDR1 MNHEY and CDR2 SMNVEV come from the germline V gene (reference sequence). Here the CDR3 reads CASSFLGGNEQYF. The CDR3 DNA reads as TGTGCCAGCAGTTTTTTAGGGGGGAACGAGCAGTACTTC.

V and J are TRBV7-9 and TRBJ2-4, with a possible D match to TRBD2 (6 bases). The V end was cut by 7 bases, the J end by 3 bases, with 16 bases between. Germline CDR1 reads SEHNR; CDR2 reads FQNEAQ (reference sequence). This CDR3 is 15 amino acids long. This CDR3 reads CASTSPSGGKNIQYF. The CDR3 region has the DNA TGTGCCAGCACCTCCCCCTCCGGGGGCAAAAACATTCAGTACTTC.

The CDR3 region is CASGPGQGFYEQYF. The CDR3 nucleotides are TGCGCCAGCGGGCCGGGACAGGGGTTCTACGAGCAGTACTTC. This chain joins TRBV4-3 and TRBJ2-7; 10 nucleotides align to TRBD1. The ends lost 8 bases at V and 3 bases at J; junction bases unmatched: 7. CDR1 is LGHNA and CDR2 is YSLEER in the germline V gene. This CDR3 region has 14 residues.

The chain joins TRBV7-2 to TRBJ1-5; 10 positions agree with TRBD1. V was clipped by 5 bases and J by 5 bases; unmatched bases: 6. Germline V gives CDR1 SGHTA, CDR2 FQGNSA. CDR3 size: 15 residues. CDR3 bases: TGTGCCAGCAGCGCCCCGGGACAGGGGTATCAGCCCCAGCATTTT. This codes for CASSAPGQGYQPQHF.

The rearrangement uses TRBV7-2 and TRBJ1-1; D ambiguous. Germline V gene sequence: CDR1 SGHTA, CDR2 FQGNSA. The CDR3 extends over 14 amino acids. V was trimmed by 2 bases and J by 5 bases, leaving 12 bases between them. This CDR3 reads CASSLYDSGTEAFF. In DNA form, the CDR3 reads TGTGCCAGCAGCTTATACGACTCGGGGACTGAAGCTTTCTTT.

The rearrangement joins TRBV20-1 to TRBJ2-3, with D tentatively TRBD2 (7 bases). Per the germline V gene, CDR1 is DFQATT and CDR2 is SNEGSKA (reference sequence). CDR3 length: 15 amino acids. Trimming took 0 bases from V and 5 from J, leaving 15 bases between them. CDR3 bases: TGCAGTGCTAGAGATCGGAGGGGGGGCCGAGATACGCAGTATTTT. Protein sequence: CSARDRRGGRDTQYF.

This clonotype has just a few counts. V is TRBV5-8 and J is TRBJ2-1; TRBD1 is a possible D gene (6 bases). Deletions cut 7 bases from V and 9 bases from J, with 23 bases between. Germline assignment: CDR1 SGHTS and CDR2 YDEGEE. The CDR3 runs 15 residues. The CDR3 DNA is TGTGCCAGCCGATTGCGAAAGACAGGTTCGGGTGAGCAGTTCTTC. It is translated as CASRLRKTGSGEQFF.

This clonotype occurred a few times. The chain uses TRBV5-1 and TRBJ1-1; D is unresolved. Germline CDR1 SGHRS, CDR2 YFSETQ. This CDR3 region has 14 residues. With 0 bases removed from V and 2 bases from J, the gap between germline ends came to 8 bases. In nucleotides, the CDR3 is TGCGCCAGCAGCTTGGCGTGGGGTAACACTGAAGCTTTCTTT. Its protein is CASSLAWGNTEAFF.

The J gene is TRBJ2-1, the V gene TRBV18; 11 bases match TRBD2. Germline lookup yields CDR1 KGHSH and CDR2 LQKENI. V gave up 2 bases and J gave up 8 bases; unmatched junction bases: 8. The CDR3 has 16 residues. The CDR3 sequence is CASSPATSGGIHEQFF. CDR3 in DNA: TGTGCCAGCTCACCAGCAACTAGCGGGGGTATCCATGAGCAGTTCTTC.

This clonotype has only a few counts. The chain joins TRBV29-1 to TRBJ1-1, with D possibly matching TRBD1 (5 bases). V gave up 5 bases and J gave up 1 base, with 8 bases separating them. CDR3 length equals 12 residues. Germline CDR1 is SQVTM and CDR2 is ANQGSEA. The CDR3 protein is CSVTRGNTEAFF. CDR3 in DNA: TGCAGCGTTACAAGGGGGAACACTGAAGCTTTCTTT.

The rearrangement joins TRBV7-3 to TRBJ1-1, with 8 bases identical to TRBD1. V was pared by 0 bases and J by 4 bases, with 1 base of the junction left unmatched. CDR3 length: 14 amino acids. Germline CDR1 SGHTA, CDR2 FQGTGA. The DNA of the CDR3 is TGTGCCAGCAGCTTAACGGGGACAGGCACTGAAGCTTTCTTT. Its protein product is CASSLTGTGTEAFF.